One and the same sample provided the 13 T cell receptor beta chains below, sequenced in a study of cytomegalovirus exposure and HLA in healthy donors. The PCR employed 60 Vbeta primers together with 13 Jbeta primers. Some clones are missing from TCRdb's copy, which holds only in-frame ones; the method was immunoSEQ multiplex PCR. The sample has approximately 190,000 clones, 82% seen once; the top ten hold less than 0.85%. Sequencing was performed on PBMCs. These receptors were obtained from a young woman in good health and CMV-seronegative.

This chain links TRBV4-2 with TRBJ2-3, with TRBD1 matching 10 bases. Trimming took 4 bases from V and 6 from J; bases not matched to a gene: 10. This CDR3 is built from 16 residues. Germline V lookup: CDR1 LGHNA, CDR2 YNFKEQ. CDR3 sequence (DNA): TGTGCCAGCAGCCGAAGGACAGGGGGGAGTTCGGATACGCAGTATTTT. It specifies CASSRRTGGSSDTQYF.

The chain recombines TRBV5-1 with TRBJ2-3, with TRBD2 matching 11 bases. The CDR3 length is 17 residues. J was trimmed by 3 bases and V by 4 bases; bases with no gene match: 10. Germline V lookup: CDR1 SGHRS, CDR2 YFSETQ. The DNA for the CDR3 is TGCGCCAGCAGCGCACTACTAGCGGGAGTACGAACAGATACGCAGTATTTT. As protein: CASSALLAGVRTDTQYF.

The J gene is TRBJ1-1, the V gene TRBV5-1; D unresolved. There are 14 residues in the CDR3. V was shortened by 1 base and J by 1 base, with 8 bases between the two germline ends. Germline CDR1 is SGHRS and CDR2 is YFSETQ. The CDR3 reads CASSLTPGNTEAFF. DNA for the CDR3: TGCGCCAGCAGCTTGACCCCAGGGAACACTGAAGCTTTCTTT.

The chain couples TRBV27 to TRBJ1-4; D not certain. This CDR3 comprises 14 residues. The germline V and J ends were trimmed by 6 bases and 4 bases, with 12 bases remaining between them. Germline CDR1 is MNHEY and CDR2 is SMNVEV (reference sequence). The CDR3 nucleotides are TGTGCCAGCAGCCCTCTGCGGTATAATGAAAAACTGTTTTTT. Protein product: CASSPLRYNEKLFF.

The J gene is TRBJ2-1, the V gene TRBV11-2; the D gene is possibly TRBD2 (5 bases). V shed 4 bases and J shed 5 bases, with 6 bases lying between them. Looked up from germline, CDR1 is SGHAT and CDR2 is FQNNGV. The CDR3 consists of 12 residues. The CDR3 nucleotides read TGTGCCAGCAGCTCGGAGGACAATGAGCAGTTCTTC. Protein: CASSSEDNEQFF.

The rearrangement joins TRBV15 to TRBJ2-2, with 12 bases fitting TRBD2. The CDR3 runs to 17 residues. Germline trimming cut 5 bases from V and 6 bases from J; bases unmatched to any gene: 10. Germline V gene sequence: CDR1 LNHNV, CDR2 YYDKDF (reference sequence). CDR3 sequence reads: CATSGQPGLAGPGELFF. The DNA for the CDR3 is TGTGCCACCAGCGGGCAGCCGGGACTAGCGGGCCCCGGGGAGCTGTTTTTT.

CDR3 sequence reads: CASRQGSNTEAFF. The CDR3 DNA sequence: TGTGCCAGCAGGCAGGGCTCCAACACTGAAGCTTTCTTT. The chain combines TRBV27 with TRBJ1-1, with a possible D match to TRBD1 (5 bases). Germline values: CDR1 MNHEY, CDR2 SMNVEV (reference sequence). The CDR3 covers 13 residues. V shed 6 bases and J shed 2 bases, with 10 bases lying between them.

The genes are TRBV5-1 and TRBJ2-3; 7 bases map to TRBD2. V was pared by 2 bases and J by 1 base, with 7 bases of the junction left unmatched. Germline values: CDR1 SGHRS, CDR2 YFSETQ. The CDR3 length is 16 residues. The CDR3 nucleotides are TGCGCCAGCAGCTTCGACAGACTAGCCGGCACAGATACGCAGTATTTT. It translates to CASSFDRLAGTDTQYF. Based on the CDR3 plus reference TRBV5-1 and TRBJ2-3, the full variable domain is KAGVTQTPRYLIKTRGQQVTLSCSPISGHRSVSWYQQTPGQGLQFLFEYFSETQRNKGNFPGRFSGRQFSNSRSEMNVSTLELGDSALYLCASSFDRLAGTDTQYFGPGTRLTVL.

This chain joins TRBV2 and TRBJ2-6, with D possibly matching TRBD2 (9 bases). CDR1 and CDR2 (germline): SNHLY, FYNNEI. This CDR3 spans 20 amino acids. V shed 4 bases and J shed 0 bases, with 22 bases lying between them. CDR3: CASSGGGGQVLYSGANVLTF. In DNA, the CDR3 is TGTGCCAGCAGTGGCGGGGGGGGACAGGTATTATACTCTGGGGCCAACGTCCTGACTTTC. Using reference TRBV2 and TRBJ2-6 for the parts outside the CDR3, the full variable domain is EPEVTQTPSHQVTQMGQEVILRCVPISNHLYFYWYRQILGQKVEFLVSFYNNEISEKSEIFDDQFSVERPDGSNFTLKIRSTKLEDSAMYFCASSGGGGQVLYSGANVLTFGAGSRLTVL.

This rearrangement joins TRBV29-1 to TRBJ2-3, with D unclear. V was shortened by 2 bases and J by 4 bases, with 7 bases between the two germline ends. CDR3 length: 12 residues. Germline values: CDR1 SQVTM, CDR2 ANQGSEA. The CDR3 DNA reads as TGCAGCGTTGAACCGGAGCCAGATACGCAGTATTTT. Translation: CSVEPEPDTQYF.

The chain employs TRBV7-2 and TRBJ2-7; D gene ambiguous. The V and J ends lost 3 bases and 6 bases respectively, with 6 bases between them. CDR3 size: 11 residues. Germline CDR1 and CDR2: SGHTA and FQGNSA. CDR3 sequence: CASSFSLEQYF. In DNA, the CDR3 is TGTGCCAGCAGCTTCTCTCTCGAGCAGTACTTC.

The J gene is TRBJ2-3, the V gene TRBV19, with D possibly being TRBD2 (6 bases). Per the germline V gene, CDR1 is LNHDA and CDR2 is SQIVND (reference sequence). The CDR3 has 15 amino acids. The V and J ends lost 8 bases and 4 bases respectively, with 19 bases between them. In DNA, the CDR3 is TGTGCCAGTGGGCAAGGAACGGGAGTCTCAGATACGCAGTATTTT. Translation: CASGQGTGVSDTQYF.

This chain connects TRBV15 to TRBJ1-5, with 7 nucleotides matching TRBD1. Germline lookup yields CDR1 LNHNV and CDR2 YYDKDF (reference sequence). This CDR3 has 16 amino acids. The J segment lost 4 bases and the V segment lost 4 bases, leaving 10 bases of the junction unmatched. The CDR3 reads CATSTLQGLGNQPQHF. The DNA for the CDR3 is TGTGCCACCAGCACGTTACAGGGGTTAGGGAATCAGCCCCAGCATTTT.